This T cell receptor (beta chain) is from a study of cytomegalovirus exposure and HLA in healthy donors. For this clone: Its antigen is unidentified.

The study, taken as a whole, reports: There were about 160 TCR beta chains listed as cytomegalovirus-associated.

From germline, CDR1 is MRHNA and CDR2 SNTAGT. The CDR3 length is 15 residues. Measured with immunoSEQ multiplex PCR; TCRdb has only the in-frame clones, and not every one. The data show 66,000 or so clones, approximately 97% seen once. Input material: PBMCs. This TCR was recovered from a woman under 30 in good health and CMV-seropositive. The chain recombines TRBV6-4 with TRBJ2-5; the match to TRBD1 covers 7 bases. The J call may not be correct, given that the DNA end is closer to TRBJ2-7. CDR3 in DNA: TGTGCCAGCAGTGACCAAGGGGGCGCCAACCCCGAGCAGTACTTC. It is translated as CASSDQGGANPEQYF.